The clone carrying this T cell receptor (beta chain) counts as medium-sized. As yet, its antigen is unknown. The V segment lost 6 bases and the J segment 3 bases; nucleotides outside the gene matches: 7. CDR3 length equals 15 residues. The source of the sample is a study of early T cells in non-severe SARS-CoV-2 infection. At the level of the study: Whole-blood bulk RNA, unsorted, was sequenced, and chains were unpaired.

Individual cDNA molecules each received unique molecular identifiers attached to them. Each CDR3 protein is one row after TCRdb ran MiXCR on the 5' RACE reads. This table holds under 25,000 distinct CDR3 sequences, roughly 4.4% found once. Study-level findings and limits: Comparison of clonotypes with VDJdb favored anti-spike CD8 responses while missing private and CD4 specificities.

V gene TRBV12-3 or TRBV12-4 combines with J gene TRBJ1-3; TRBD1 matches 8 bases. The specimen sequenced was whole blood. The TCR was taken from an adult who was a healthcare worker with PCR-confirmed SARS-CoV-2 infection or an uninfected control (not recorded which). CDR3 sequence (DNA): TGTGCCAGCAGGGACAGGGCACATCTTGGAAACACCATATATTTT. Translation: CASRDRAHLGNTIYF.